These T cell receptor beta chains were read from a single sample in a study of T cell repertoires in cytomegalovirus infection. TCRdb used MiXCR to reprocess the reads, holding one entry per CDR3 protein. Here the sample spans about 920,000 distinct CDR3 sequences, around 31% being singletons. The antigens these receptors bind are not known. The specimen was cultured CD8+ T cells from PBMCs, collected from culture after CMV antigen stimulation. The receptors here all came from a human donor in good health (CMV status not recorded). Some clones in this sample may be carry-over from other donors' samples. CDR3s include the opening cysteine and the closing phenylalanine or tryptophan. D genes are given only for firm matches. Expanded clones get a size class; other rows say once, few or many, or leave the size out.

>.|TRBJ2-3|TRBV6-1|.
CASSEWWGATADTQYF
TGTGCCAGCAGTGAATGGTGGGGGGCCACCGCAGATACGCAGTATTTT
>.|TRBJ2-1|TRBV4-3|.
CASSQVVGPYNEQFF
TGCGCCAGCAGCCAAGTAGTGGGGCCTTACAATGAGCAGTTCTTC
>.|TRBJ2-1|TRBV12-3/TRBV12-4|.
CASSWAGYGDEQFF
TGTGCCAGCAGTTGGGCAGGGTACGGAGATGAGCAGTTCTTC
>TRBD1|TRBJ2-1|TRBV2|once
CANGDRGRLNEQFF
TGTGCCAACGGGGACAGGGGGCGCCTGAATGAGCAGTTCTTC
>.|TRBJ1-2|TRBV9|once
CASTQGLGYTF
TGTGCCAGCACCCAGGGGCTTGGCTACACCTTC
>TRBD1|TRBJ1-4|TRBV5-5|.
CASSLLGGQGATNEKLFF
TGTGCCAGCAGCTTGTTAGGCGGACAGGGGGCCACTAATGAAAAACTGTTTTTT
>.|TRBJ2-5|TRBV7-9|.
CASSSSGHQETQYF
TGTGCCAGCAGCTCGTCGGGACACCAAGAGACCCAGTACTTC
>TRBD2|TRBJ2-3|TRBV19|many
CASSIGLAGLSTDTQYF
TGTGCCAGTAGTATAGGGCTAGCGGGCTTGAGCACAGATACGCAGTATTTT
>TRBD1|TRBJ1-5|TRBV6-2/TRBV6-3|.
CASSSPDRESNQSQHF
TGTGCCAGCAGTTCCCCGGACAGGGAGAGCAATCAGTCCCAGCATTTT
>.|TRBJ1-5|TRBV6-2/TRBV6-3|.
CASSPHQDQPQHF
TGTGCCAGCAGTCCTCACCAAGATCAGCCCCAGCATTTT
>.|TRBJ2-3|TRBV6-8|.
CASSYHDTDTQYF
TGTGCCAGCAGTTATCACGACACAGATACGCAGTATTTT
>TRBD2|TRBJ2-7|TRBV4-1|.
CASSQLAGESYEQYF
TGCGCCAGCAGCCAGCTAGCGGGGGAGTCCTACGAGCAGTACTTC
>.|TRBJ1-2|TRBV27|few
CASSLGPLRANYGYTF
TGTGCCAGCAGTTTGGGCCCTCTCAGGGCTAACTATGGCTACACCTTC
>.|TRBJ2-3|TRBV2|few
CASSEAQGLGTDTQYF
TGTGCCAGCAGTGAGGCTCAGGGATTGGGCACAGATACGCAGTATTTT
>TRBD1|TRBJ2-1|TRBV12-3/TRBV12-4|.
CATRDRGTNEQFF
TGTGCCACCCGGGACAGGGGAACGAATGAGCAGTTCTTC
>.|TRBJ1-1|TRBV10-2|.
CANRYGGTEAFF
TGCGCCAACAGATACGGGGGGACTGAAGCTTTCTTT
>TRBD2|TRBJ2-1|TRBV11-2|.
CATNRGGLPSSYNEQFF
TGTGCCACCAACCGGGGGGGACTCCCGAGCTCCTACAATGAGCAGTTCTTC
>.|TRBJ2-3|TRBV6-6|.
CASSYVQGPDTQYF
TGTGCCAGCAGTTACGTGCAGGGCCCAGATACGCAGTATTTT
>.|TRBJ1-2|TRBV6-2/TRBV6-3|.
CASSPRYGYTF
TGTGCCAGCAGTCCACGGTATGGCTACACCTTC
>.|TRBJ1-1|TRBV6-8|few
CASSYSSFLMNTEAFF
TGTGCCAGCAGTTACTCGAGCTTCCTCATGAACACTGAAGCTTTCTTT
>.|TRBJ2-4|TRBV12-3/TRBV12-4|few
CASSFGAGGANKVFLAKNIQYF
TGTGCCAGCAGTTTCGGAGCAGGGGGGGCAAATAAGGTGTTTTTGGCCAAAAACATTCAGTACTTC
>.|TRBJ1-5|TRBV15|few
CATSRELTARNQPQHF
TGTGCCACCAGCAGAGAATTGACAGCACGAAATCAGCCCCAGCATTTT
>TRBD1|TRBJ1-1|TRBV2|.
CASSYRQGSTEAFF
TGTGCCAGCAGTTACAGACAGGGGTCCACTGAAGCTTTCTTT
>.|TRBJ1-2|TRBV19|.
CASSPGPTGFGYTF
TGTGCCAGTAGTCCAGGGCCCACTGGTTTTGGCTACACCTTC
>.|TRBJ2-3|TRBV4-1|few
CASSHSERDPAVDTQYF
TGCGCCAGCAGCCATTCTGAGAGGGACCCAGCGGTAGATACGCAGTATTTT
>.|TRBJ2-5|TRBV7-9|many
CASSFWLETQYF
TGTGCCAGCAGCTTCTGGTTGGAGACCCAGTACTTC
>.|TRBJ2-3|TRBV2|.
CASGEGAGSADTQYF
TGTGCCAGCGGTGAAGGGGCGGGATCGGCAGATACGCAGTATTTT
>.|TRBJ1-1|TRBV20-1|few
CSARDLGRADTEAFF
TGCAGTGCTAGAGATCTCGGGAGAGCGGACACTGAAGCTTTCTTT
>TRBD1|TRBJ1-4|TRBV10-1|.
CASGDSNEKLFF
TGCGCCAGCGGGGACAGTAATGAAAAACTGTTTTTT
>TRBD1|TRBJ1-2|TRBV12-5|.
CASGLVRGPGYGYTF
TGTGCTAGTGGTTTGGTAAGGGGGCCAGGGTATGGCTACACCTTC
>.|TRBJ1-2|TRBV6-2/TRBV6-3|.
CATEKHGYTF
TGTGCCACCGAGAAGCATGGCTACACCTTC
>.|TRBJ1-6|TRBV11-2|large
CASSISNSPLHF
TGTGCCAGCAGCATCAGTAATTCACCCCTCCACTTT
>.|TRBJ1-2|TRBV12-3/TRBV12-4|few
CASSLAVRSFYGYTF
TGTGCCAGCAGTTTGGCCGTTCGTTCGTTCTATGGCTACACCTTC
>.|TRBJ2-7|TRBV7-9|.
CASSFFRVGEQYF
TGTGCCAGCAGCTTTTTCAGGGTGGGCGAGCAGTACTTC
>TRBD1|TRBJ2-1|TRBV4-1|.
CASSQVGTGYNEQFF
TGCGCCAGCAGCCAAGTTGGGACAGGTTACAATGAGCAGTTCTTC
>.|TRBJ1-1|TRBV7-9|.
CASSSIGPFDTEAFF
TGTGCCAGCAGCTCAATCGGACCTTTCGACACTGAAGCTTTCTTT
>TRBD1|TRBJ1-4|TRBV7-9|few
CASSRGDTGDEKLFF
TGTGCCAGCAGCCGAGGGGACACAGGGGATGAAAAACTGTTTTTT